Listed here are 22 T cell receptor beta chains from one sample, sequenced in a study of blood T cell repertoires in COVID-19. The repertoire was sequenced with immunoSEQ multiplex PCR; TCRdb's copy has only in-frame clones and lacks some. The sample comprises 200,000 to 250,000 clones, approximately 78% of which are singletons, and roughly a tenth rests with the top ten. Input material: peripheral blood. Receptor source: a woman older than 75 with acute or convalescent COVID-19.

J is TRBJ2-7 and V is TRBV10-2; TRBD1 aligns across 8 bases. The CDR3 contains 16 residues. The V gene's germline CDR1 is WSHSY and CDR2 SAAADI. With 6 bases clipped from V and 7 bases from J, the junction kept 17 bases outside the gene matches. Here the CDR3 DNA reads TGCGCCAGCAGAGCAAATCTGGGCCAGGGGGCTGGAGAGCAGTACTTC. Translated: CASRANLGQGAGEQYF.

The CDR3 region is CASRALGQGGTEAFF. The CDR3 coding sequence is TGTGCCAGCAGAGCCTTAGGACAGGGAGGGACTGAAGCTTTCTTT. This sequence joins TRBV28 and TRBJ1-1; 8 nucleotides match TRBD1. The CDR3 has 15 residues. Germline V lookup: CDR1 MDHEN, CDR2 SYDVKM. After removal of 6 bases from V and 5 bases from J, the junction contained 11 bases not matched to a gene.

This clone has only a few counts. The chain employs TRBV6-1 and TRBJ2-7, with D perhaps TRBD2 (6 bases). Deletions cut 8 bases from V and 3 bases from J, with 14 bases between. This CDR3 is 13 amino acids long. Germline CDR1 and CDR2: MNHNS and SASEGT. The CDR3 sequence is CASHGGTGYEQYF. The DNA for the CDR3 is TGTGCCAGCCACGGGGGAACTGGCTACGAGCAGTACTTC.

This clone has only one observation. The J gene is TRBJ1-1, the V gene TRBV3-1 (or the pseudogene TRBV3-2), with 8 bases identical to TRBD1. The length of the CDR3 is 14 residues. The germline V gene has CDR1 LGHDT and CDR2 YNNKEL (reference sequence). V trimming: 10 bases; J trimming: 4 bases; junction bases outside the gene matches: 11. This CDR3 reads CATTGQGSATEAFF. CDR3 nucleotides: TGTGCCACCACAGGACAGGGATCCGCCACTGAAGCTTTCTTT.

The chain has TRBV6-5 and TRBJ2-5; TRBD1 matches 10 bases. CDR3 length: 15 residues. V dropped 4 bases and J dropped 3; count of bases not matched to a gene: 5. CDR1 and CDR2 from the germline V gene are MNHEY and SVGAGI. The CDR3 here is CASSLDRGREETQYF. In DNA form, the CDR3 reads TGTGCCAGCAGTTTGGACAGGGGGAGGGAAGAGACCCAGTACTTC.

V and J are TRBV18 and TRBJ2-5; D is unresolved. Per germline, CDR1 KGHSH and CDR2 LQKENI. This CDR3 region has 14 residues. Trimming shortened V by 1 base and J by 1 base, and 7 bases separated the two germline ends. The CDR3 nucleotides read TGTGCCAGCTCACCACTTGGAGTCCAAGAGACCCAGTACTTC. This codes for CASSPLGVQETQYF.

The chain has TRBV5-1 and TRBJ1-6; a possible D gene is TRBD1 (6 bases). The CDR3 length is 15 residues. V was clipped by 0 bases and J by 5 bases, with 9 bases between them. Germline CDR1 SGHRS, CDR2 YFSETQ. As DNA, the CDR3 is TGCGCCAGCAGCTTGGAGGGGGAGAATAATTCACCCCTCCACTTT. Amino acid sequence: CASSLEGENNSPLHF.

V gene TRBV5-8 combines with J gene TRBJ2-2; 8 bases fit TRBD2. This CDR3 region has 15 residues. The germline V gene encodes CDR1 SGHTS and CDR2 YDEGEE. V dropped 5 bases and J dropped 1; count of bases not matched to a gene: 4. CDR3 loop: CASRLRGGNTGELFF. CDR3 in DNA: TGTGCCAGCAGACTCCGGGGGGGGAACACCGGGGAGCTGTTTTTT.

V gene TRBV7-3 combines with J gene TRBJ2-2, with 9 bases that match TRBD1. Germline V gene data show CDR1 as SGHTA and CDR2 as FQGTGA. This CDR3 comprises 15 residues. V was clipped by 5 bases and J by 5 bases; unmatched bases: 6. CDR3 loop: CASSGGQGVTGELFF. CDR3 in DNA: TGTGCCAGCAGCGGGGGACAGGGAGTTACCGGGGAGCTGTTTTTT.

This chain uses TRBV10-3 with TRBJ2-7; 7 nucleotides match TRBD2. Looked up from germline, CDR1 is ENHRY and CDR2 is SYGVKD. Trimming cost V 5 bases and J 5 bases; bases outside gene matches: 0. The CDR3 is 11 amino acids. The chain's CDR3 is CAISRGDEQYF. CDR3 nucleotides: TGTGCCATCAGTCGGGGGGACGAGCAGTACTTC.

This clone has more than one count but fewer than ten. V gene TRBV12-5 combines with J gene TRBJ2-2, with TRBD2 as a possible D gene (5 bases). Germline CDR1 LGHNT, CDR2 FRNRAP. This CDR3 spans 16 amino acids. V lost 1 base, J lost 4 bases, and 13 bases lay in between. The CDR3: CASGLEIGSRTGELFF. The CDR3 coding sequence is TGTGCTAGTGGTTTGGAGATAGGGAGTCGCACCGGGGAGCTGTTTTTT.

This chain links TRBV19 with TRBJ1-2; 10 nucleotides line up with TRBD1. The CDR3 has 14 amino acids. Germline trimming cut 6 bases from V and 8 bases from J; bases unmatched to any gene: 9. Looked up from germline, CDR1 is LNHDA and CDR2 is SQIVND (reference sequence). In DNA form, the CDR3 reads TGTGCCAGTAGGAACCGGGACAGGGGCCCGGGCTACACCTTC. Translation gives CASRNRDRGPGYTF.

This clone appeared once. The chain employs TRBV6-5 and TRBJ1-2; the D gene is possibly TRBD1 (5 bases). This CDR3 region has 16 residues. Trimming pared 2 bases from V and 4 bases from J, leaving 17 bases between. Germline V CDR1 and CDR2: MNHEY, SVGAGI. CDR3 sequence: CASSYPLRGESYGYTF. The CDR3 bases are TGTGCCAGCAGTTACCCCCTCCGGGGGGAGAGCTATGGCTACACCTTC.

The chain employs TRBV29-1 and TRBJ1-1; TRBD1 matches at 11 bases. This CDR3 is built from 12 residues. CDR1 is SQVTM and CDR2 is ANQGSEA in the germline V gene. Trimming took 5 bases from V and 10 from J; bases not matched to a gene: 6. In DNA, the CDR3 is TGCAGCGTTTGGGACAGGGGGTTATCAGCTTTCTTT. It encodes CSVWDRGLSAFF.

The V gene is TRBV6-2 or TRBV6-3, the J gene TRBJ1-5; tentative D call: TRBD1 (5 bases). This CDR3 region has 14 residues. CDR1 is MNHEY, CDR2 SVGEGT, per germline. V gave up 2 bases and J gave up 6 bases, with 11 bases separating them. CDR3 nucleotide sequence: TGTGCCAGCAGTTACGCGGAGGGGAGTCAGCCCCAGCATTTT. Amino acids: CASSYAEGSQPQHF.

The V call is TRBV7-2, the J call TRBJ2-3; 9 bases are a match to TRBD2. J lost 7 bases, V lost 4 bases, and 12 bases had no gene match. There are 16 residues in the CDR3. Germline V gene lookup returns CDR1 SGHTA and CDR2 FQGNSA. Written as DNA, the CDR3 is TGTGCCAGCAGCTGGAGGGCGGCGGGGGGGCCGTATACGCAGTATTTT. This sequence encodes CASSWRAAGGPYTQYF.

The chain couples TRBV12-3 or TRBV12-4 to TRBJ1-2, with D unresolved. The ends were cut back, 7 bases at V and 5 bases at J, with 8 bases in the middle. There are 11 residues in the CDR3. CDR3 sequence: CASIDGYGYTF. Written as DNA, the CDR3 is TGTGCCAGCATAGACGGGTATGGCTACACCTTC.

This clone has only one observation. CDR3 nucleotides: TGCAGCGCCGAGGATAGAGGGGGGAACACTGAAGCTTTCTTT. Encoded protein: CSAEDRGGNTEAFF. The genes are TRBV29-1 and TRBJ1-1, with D possibly being TRBD1 (6 bases). The germline V and J ends were trimmed by 7 bases and 1 base, with 16 bases remaining between them. The CDR3 is made up of 14 amino acids. From germline, CDR1 is SQVTM and CDR2 ANQGSEA. Together with reference TRBV29-1 and TRBJ1-1, the CDR3 gives the full variable domain: SAVISQKPSRDICQRGTSLTIQCQVDSQVTMMFWYRQQPGQSLTLIATANQGSEATYESGFVIDKFPISRPNLTFSTLTVSNMSPEDSSIYLCSAEDRGGNTEAFFGQGTRLTVV.

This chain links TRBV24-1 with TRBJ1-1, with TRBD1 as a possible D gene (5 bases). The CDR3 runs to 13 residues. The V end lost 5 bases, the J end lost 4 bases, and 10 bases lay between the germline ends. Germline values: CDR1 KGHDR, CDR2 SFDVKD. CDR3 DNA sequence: TGTGCCACCAGTGGTTCAGGGATCACTGAAGCTTTCTTT. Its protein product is CATSGSGITEAFF.

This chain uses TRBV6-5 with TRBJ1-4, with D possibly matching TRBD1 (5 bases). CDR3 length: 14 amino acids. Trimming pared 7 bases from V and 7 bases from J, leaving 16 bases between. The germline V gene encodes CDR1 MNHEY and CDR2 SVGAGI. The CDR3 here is CASTSGGAFEKLFF. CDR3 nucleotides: TGTGCCAGCACCTCCGGAGGGGCTTTTGAAAAACTGTTTTTT.

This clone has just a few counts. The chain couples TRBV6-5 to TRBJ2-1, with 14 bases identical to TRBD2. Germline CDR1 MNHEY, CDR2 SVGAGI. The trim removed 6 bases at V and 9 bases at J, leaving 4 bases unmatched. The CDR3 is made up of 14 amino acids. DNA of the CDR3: TGTGCCAGCAGGAGAGGGACTAGCGGGGGTGAGCAGTTCTTC. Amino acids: CASRRGTSGGEQFF.

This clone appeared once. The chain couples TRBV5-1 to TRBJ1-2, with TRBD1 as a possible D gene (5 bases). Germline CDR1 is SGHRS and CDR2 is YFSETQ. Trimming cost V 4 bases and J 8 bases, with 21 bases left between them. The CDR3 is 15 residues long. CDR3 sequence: CASSPQLPPGGGYTF. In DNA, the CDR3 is TGCGCCAGCAGCCCGCAGCTCCCTCCGGGGGGGGGCTACACCTTC. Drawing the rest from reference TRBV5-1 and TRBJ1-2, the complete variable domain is KAGVTQTPRYLIKTRGQQVTLSCSPISGHRSVSWYQQTPGQGLQFLFEYFSETQRNKGNFPGRFSGRQFSNSRSEMNVSTLELGDSALYLCASSPQLPPGGGYTFGSGTRLTVV.